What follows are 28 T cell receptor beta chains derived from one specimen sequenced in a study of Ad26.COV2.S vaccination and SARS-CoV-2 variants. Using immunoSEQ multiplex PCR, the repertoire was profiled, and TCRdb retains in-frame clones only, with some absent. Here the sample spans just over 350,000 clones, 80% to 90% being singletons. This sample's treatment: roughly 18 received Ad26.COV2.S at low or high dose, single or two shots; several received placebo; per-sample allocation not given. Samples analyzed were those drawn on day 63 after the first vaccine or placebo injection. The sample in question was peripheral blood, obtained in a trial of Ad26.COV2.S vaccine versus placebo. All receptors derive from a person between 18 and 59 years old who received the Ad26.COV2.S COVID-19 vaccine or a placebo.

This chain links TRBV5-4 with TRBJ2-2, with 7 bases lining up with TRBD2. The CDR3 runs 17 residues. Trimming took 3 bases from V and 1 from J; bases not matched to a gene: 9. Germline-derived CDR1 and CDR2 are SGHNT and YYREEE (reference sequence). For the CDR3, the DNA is TGTGCCAGCAGCTCAATACCGGGGACTATGAACACCGGGGAGCTGTTTTTT. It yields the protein CASSSIPGTMNTGELFF. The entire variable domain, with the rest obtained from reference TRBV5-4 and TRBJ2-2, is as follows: ETGVTQSPTHLIKTRGQQVTLRCSSQSGHNTVSWYQQALGQGPQFIFQYYREEENGRGNFPPRFSGLQFPNYSSELNVNALELDDSALYLCASSSIPGTMNTGELFFGEGSRLTVL.

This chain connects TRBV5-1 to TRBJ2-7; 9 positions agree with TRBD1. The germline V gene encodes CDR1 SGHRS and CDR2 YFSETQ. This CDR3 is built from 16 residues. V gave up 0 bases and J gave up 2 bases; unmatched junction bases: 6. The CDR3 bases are TGCGCCAGCAGCTTGGTCGACAGGGGGTACGCCTACGAGCAGTACTTC. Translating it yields CASSLVDRGYAYEQYF.

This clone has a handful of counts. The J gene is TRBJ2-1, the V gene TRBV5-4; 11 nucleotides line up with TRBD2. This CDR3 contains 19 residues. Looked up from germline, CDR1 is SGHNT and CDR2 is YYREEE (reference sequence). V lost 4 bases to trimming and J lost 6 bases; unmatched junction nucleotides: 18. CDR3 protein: CASSRQGRIAGGPVNEQFF. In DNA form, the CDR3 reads TGTGCCAGCAGCCGACAGGGGAGAATAGCGGGGGGGCCCGTCAATGAGCAGTTCTTC.

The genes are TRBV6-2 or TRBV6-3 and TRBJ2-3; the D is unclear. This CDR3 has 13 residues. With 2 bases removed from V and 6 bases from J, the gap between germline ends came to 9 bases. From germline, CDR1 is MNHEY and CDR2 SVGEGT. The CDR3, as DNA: TGTGCCAGCAGTTACCTTACGTTGGATACGCAGTATTTT. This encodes CASSYLTLDTQYF.

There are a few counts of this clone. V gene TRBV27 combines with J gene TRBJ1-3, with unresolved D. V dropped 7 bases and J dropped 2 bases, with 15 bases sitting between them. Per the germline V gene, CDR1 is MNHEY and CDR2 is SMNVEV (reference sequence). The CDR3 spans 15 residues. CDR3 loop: CASKISGSPGNTIYF. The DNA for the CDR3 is TGTGCCAGCAAGATCTCGGGTAGCCCTGGAAACACCATATATTTT.

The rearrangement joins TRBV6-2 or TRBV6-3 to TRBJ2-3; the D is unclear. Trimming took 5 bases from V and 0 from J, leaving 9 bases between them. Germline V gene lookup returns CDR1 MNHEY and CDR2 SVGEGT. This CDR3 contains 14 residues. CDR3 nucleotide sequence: TGTGCCAGCAGTATCCCTTGGAGCACAGATACGCAGTATTTT. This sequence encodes CASSIPWSTDTQYF.

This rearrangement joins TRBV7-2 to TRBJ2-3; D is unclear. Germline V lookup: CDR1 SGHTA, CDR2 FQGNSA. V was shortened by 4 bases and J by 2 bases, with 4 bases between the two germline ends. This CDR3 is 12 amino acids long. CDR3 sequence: CASSSTTDTQYF. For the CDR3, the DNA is TGTGCCAGCAGCTCCACCACAGATACGCAGTATTTT. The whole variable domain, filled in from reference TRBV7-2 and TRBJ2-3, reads GAGVSQSPSNKVTEKGKDVELRCDPISGHTALYWYRQSLGQGLEFLIYFQGNSAPDKSGLPSDRFSAERTGGSVSTLTIQRTQQEDSAVYLCASSSTTDTQYFGPGTRLTVL.

CDR3 region: CASSLGSGELFF. The CDR3 DNA follows: TGTGCCAGCAGCTTAGGGTCCGGGGAGCTGTTTTTT. The chain uses TRBV11-2 and TRBJ2-2; D gene ambiguous. The CDR3 is made up of 12 amino acids. Germline-derived CDR1 and CDR2 are SGHAT and FQNNGV. Trimming left V 1 base short and J 6 bases short, with 3 bases between.

The CDR3 DNA reads TGCGCCAGCAGCCCGGGACAGGCAAGCACAGATACGCAGTATTTT. This translates into CASSPGQASTDTQYF. V is TRBV5-1 and J is TRBJ2-3; 8 bases are shared with TRBD1. With 4 bases clipped from V and 0 bases from J, the junction kept 4 bases outside the gene matches. Per germline, CDR1 SGHRS and CDR2 YFSETQ. There are 15 residues in the CDR3.

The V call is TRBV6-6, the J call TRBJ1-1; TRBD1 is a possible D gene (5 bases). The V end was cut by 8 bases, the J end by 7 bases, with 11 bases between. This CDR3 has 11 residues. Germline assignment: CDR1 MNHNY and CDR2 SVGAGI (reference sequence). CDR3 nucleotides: TGTGCCAGCCTAGGACACGTTGAAGCTTTCTTT. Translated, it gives CASLGHVEAFF.

CDR3 sequence: CASSVGGGNSNYGYTF. The CDR3 bases are TGTGCCAGCAGCGTAGGAGGGGGGAACTCTAACTATGGCTACACCTTC. The V call is TRBV9, the J call TRBJ1-2; possible D gene TRBD1, 6 bases. The V end lost 0 bases, the J end lost 0 bases, and 12 bases lay between the germline ends. Germline assignment: CDR1 SGDLS and CDR2 YYNGEE. CDR3 length: 16 residues.

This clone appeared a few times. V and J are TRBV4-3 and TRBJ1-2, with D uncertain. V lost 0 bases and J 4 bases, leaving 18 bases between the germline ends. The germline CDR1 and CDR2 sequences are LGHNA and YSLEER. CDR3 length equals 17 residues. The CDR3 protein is CASSQDGNSGGGYGYTF. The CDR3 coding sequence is TGCGCCAGCAGCCAAGACGGAAACTCAGGAGGAGGCTATGGCTACACCTTC.

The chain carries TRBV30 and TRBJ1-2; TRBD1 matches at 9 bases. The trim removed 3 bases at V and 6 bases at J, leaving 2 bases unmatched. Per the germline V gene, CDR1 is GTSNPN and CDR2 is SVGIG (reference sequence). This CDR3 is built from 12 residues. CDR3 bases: TGTGCCTGGAGGGGACAGGGAGATGGCTACACCTTC. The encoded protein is CAWRGQGDGYTF.

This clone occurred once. Here the CDR3 DNA reads TGTGCCAGCAGCTCGCGACAGGGGGGGGATGAAAAACTGTTTTTT. Amino acids: CASSSRQGGDEKLFF. The chain carries TRBV7-2 and TRBJ1-4; the match to TRBD1 covers 9 bases. With 4 bases clipped from V and 6 bases from J, the junction kept 6 bases outside the gene matches. There are 15 residues in the CDR3. Germline V gene sequence: CDR1 SGHTA, CDR2 FQGNSA.

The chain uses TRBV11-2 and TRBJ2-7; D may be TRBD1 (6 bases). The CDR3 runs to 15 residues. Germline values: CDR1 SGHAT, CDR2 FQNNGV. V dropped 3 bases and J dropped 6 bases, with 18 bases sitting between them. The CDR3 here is CASSFGQGLPPEQYF. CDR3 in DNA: TGTGCCAGCAGCTTCGGCCAGGGGTTGCCACCCGAGCAGTACTTC.

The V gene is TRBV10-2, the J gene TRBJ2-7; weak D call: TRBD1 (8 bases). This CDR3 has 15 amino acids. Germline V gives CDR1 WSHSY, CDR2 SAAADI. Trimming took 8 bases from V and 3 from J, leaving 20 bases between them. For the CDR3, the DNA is TGCGCCAGCCGGGGGGCAGGGGGCAATCTCTACGAGCAGTACTTC. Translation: CASRGAGGNLYEQYF.

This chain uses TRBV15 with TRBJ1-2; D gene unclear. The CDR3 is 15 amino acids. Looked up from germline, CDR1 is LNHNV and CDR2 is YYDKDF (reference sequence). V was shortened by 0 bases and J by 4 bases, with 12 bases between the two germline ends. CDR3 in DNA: TGTGCCACCAGCAGAGATCTTTTCAATCTCTATGGCTACACCTTC. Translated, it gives CATSRDLFNLYGYTF.

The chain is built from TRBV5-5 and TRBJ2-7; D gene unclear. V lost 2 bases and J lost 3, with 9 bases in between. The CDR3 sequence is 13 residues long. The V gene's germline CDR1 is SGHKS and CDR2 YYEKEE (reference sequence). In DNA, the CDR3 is TGTGCCAGCAGCTTCGCCCTAGGCTACGAGCAGTACTTC. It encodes CASSFALGYEQYF.

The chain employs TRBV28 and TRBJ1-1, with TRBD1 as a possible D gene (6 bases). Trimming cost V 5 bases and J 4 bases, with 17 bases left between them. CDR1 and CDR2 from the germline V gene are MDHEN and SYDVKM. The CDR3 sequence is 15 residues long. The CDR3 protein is CASSKGFARGTEAFF. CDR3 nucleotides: TGTGCCAGCAGTAAAGGATTCGCCAGGGGCACTGAAGCTTTCTTT.

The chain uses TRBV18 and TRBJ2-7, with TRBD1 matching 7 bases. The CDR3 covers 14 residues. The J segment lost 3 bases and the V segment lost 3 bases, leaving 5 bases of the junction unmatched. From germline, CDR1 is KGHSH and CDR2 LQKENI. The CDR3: CASSPDRWDYEQYF. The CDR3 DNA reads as TGTGCCAGCTCACCGGACAGGTGGGACTACGAGCAGTACTTC. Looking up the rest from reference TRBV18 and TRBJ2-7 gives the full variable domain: NAGVMQNPRHLVRRRGQEARLRCSPMKGHSHVYWYRQLPEEGLKFMVYLQKENIIDESGMPKERFSAEFPKEGPSILRIQQVVRGDSAAYFCASSPDRWDYEQYFGPGTRLTVT.

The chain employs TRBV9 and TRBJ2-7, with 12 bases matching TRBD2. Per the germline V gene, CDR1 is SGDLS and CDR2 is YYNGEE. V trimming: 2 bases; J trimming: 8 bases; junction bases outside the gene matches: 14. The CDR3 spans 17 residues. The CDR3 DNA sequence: TGTGCCAGCAGCGTCGACACGGGACTAGCGGGTTCCCGCCAGCAGTACTTC. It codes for CASSVDTGLAGSRQQYF. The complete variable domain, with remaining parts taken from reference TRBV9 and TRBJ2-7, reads DSGVTQTPKHLITATGQRVTLRCSPRSGDLSVYWYQQSLDQGLQFLIQYYNGEERAKGNILERFSAQQFPDLHSELNLSSLELGDSALYFCASSVDTGLAGSRQQYFGPGTRLTVT.

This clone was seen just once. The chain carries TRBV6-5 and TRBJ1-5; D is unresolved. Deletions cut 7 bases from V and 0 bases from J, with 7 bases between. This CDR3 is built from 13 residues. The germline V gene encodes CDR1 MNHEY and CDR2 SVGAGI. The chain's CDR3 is CASNGYSNQPQHF. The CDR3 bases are TGTGCCAGCAACGGGTATAGCAATCAGCCCCAGCATTTT.

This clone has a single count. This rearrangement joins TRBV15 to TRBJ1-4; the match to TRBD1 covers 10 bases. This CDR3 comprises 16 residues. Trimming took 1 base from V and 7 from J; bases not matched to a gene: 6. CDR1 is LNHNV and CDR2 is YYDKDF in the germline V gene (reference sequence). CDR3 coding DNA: TGTGCCACCAGCAGAGTATTGGGGACAGGGGCTGAAAAACTGTTTTTT. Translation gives CATSRVLGTGAEKLFF. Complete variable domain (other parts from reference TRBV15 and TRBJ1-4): DAMVIQNPRYQVTQFGKPVTLSCSQTLNHNVMYWYQQKSSQAPKLLFHYYDKDFNNEADTPDNFQSRRPNTSFCFLDIRSPGLGDTAMYLCATSRVLGTGAEKLFFGSGTQLSVL.

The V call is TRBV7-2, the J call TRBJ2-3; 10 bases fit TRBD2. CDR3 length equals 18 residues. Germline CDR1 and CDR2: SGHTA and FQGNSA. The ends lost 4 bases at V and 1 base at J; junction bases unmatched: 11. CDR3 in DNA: TGTGCCAGCAGCTCCCCCGAGGTAGCGGGGGGCCGCACAGATACGCAGTATTTT. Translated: CASSSPEVAGGRTDTQYF.

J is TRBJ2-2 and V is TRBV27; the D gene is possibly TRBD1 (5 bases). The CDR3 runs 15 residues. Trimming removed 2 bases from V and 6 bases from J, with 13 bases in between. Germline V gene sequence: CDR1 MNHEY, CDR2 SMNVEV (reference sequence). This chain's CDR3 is CASSLAHRLSGELFF. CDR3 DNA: TGTGCCAGCAGTTTAGCGCACAGGTTGTCCGGGGAGCTGTTTTTT.

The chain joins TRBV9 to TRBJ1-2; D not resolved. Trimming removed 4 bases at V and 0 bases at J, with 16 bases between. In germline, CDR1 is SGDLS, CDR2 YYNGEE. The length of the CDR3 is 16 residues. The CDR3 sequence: CASSYLDGGSNYGYTF. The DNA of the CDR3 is TGTGCCAGCAGCTACCTAGACGGAGGCTCTAACTATGGCTACACCTTC.

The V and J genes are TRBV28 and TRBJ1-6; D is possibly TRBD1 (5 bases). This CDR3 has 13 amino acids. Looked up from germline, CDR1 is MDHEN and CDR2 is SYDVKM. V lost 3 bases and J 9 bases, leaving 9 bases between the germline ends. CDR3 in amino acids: CASSLRGGSPLHF. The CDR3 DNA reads TGTGCCAGCAGTTTGAGGGGCGGTTCACCCCTCCACTTT. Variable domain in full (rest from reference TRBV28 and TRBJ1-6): DVKVTQSSRYLVKRTGEKVFLECVQDMDHENMFWYRQDPGLGLRLIYFSYDVKMKEKGDIPEGYSVSREKKERFSLILESASTNQTSMYLCASSLRGGSPLHFGNGTRLTVT.

The CDR3 DNA sequence: TGCGCCAGCAGCCAAGATCGAGATACCTACAATGAGCAGTTCTTC. Its translation: CASSQDRDTYNEQFF. V and J are TRBV4-3 and TRBJ2-1; D is unclear. Germline-derived CDR1 and CDR2 are LGHNA and YSLEER. Trimming took off 0 bases at V and 2 bases at J, with 8 bases between the two ends. The CDR3 has 15 residues.